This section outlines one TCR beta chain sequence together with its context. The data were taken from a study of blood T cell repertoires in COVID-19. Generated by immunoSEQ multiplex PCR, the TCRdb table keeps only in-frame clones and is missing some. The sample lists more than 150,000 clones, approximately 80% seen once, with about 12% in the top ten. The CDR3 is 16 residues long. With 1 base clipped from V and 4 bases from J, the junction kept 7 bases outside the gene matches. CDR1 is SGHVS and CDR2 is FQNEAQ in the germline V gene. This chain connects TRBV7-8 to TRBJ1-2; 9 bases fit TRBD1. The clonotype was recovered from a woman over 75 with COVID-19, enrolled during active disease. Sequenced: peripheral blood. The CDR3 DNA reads TGTGCCAGCAGCTTAGGCCGGGACAGGGCCATCTATGGCTACACCTTC. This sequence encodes CASSLGRDRAIYGYTF.